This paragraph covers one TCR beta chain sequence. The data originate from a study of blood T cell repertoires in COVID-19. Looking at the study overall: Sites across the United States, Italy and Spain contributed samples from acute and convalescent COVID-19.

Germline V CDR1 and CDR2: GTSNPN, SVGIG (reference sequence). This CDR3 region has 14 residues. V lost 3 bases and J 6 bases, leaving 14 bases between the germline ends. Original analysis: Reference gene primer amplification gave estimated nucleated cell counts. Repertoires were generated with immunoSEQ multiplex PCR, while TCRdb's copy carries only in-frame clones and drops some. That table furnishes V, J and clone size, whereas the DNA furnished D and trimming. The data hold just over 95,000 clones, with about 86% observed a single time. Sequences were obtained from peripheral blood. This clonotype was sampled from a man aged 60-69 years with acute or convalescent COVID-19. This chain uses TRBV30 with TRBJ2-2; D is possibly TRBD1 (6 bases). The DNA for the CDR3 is TGTGCCTGGAGAGAAGGGGGTTTGGCCGGGGAGCTGTTTTTT. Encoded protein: CAWREGGLAGELFF.